This passage covers 27 T cell receptor beta chains from one sample sequenced in a study of T cell repertoires in aging, cancer and after chemotherapy. TCR beta rearrangements were amplified from peripheral blood genomic DNA. Multiplex touch-down PCR with TRB-A/B primers amplified rearranged V-D-J TRB sequences. A single record per CDR3 protein comes from TCRdb applying MiXCR to the multiplex PCR reads. The sample has about 11,000 distinct CDR3 sequences; more than 20% are singletons. Material for sequencing was blood. The receptors here all came from a human donor in good health.

This clonotype turned up a few times. The chain carries TRBV6-4 and TRBJ2-5, with 13 bases aligning to TRBD2. The CDR3 has 15 residues. Trimming cost V 5 bases and J 1 base; bases outside gene matches: 1. Germline V gene data show CDR1 as MRHNA and CDR2 as SNTAGT. CDR3 protein: CASSRTSGSQETQYF. Here the CDR3 DNA reads TGTGCCAGCAGTAGGACTAGCGGGAGCCAAGAGACCCAGTACTTC.

The rearrangement links TRBV19 to TRBJ2-7; 10 bases align to TRBD2. J gave up 1 base and V 5 bases, and 17 bases lay outside the gene matches. The CDR3 is 19 residues long. Germline values: CDR1 LNHDA, CDR2 SQIVND (reference sequence). CDR3 sequence reads: CASSQGSSGGPSKSYEQYF. The CDR3, as DNA: TGTGCCAGTAGTCAGGGTAGTAGCGGGGGGCCCTCAAAATCCTACGAGCAGTACTTC. The full variable domain, in which reference TRBV19 and TRBJ2-7 provide the parts outside the CDR3, is DGGITQSPKYLFRKEGQNVTLSCEQNLNHDAMYWYRQDPGQGLRLIYYSQIVNDFQKGDIAEGYSVSREKKESFPLTVTSAQKNPTAFYLCASSQGSSGGPSKSYEQYFGPGTRLTVT.

The chain employs TRBV24-1 and TRBJ2-3; TRBD2 matches at 8 bases. Germline CDR1 reads KGHDR; CDR2 reads SFDVKD. V was clipped by 4 bases and J by 5 bases; unmatched bases: 4. The length of the CDR3 is 14 residues. Here the CDR3 DNA reads TGTGCCACCAGTGACACTAGCGGAGGAGATACGCAGTATTTT. This encodes CATSDTSGGDTQYF.

This clonotype qualifies as medium-sized. The V call is TRBV30, the J call TRBJ1-2; no firm D call. Between the trimmed V and J ends, which lost 4 bases and 5 bases, there was a span of 14 bases. The CDR3 consists of 13 residues. Per the germline V gene, CDR1 is GTSNPN and CDR2 is SVGIG (reference sequence). DNA for the CDR3: TGTGCCTGGACCCCTGGGCCTGAGTATGGCTACACCTTC. Its translation is CAWTPGPEYGYTF.

This clonotype is classed as medium-sized. The chain combines TRBV7-2 with TRBJ2-1; the match to TRBD2 covers 8 bases. The germline CDR1 and CDR2 sequences are SGHTA and FQGNSA. Germline trimming cut 5 bases from V and 2 bases from J; bases unmatched to any gene: 5. This CDR3 has 15 amino acids. The CDR3 DNA sequence: TGTGCCAGCAGCCGTAGCGGGGTTCCCTACAATGAGCAGTTCTTC. It yields the protein CASSRSGVPYNEQFF.

By proportion, this clonotype is medium-sized (0.01 to 0.1%). The chain uses TRBV6-5 and TRBJ2-1; 7 bases are shared with TRBD2. Germline V gives CDR1 MNHEY, CDR2 SVGAGI. This CDR3 spans 15 amino acids. The J segment lost 10 bases and the V segment lost 0 bases, leaving 9 bases of the junction unmatched. The CDR3 reads CASSYSGTTSTEQFF. For the CDR3, the DNA is TGTGCCAGCAGTTACTCCGGGACTACCTCCACCGAGCAGTTCTTC.

This rearrangement joins TRBV13 to TRBJ2-3; 8 bases match TRBD2. This CDR3 region has 15 residues. V lost 5 bases and J lost 3; bases outside the gene matches: 7. Germline lookup yields CDR1 PRHDT and CDR2 FYEKMQ (reference sequence). The CDR3 region has the DNA TGTGCCAGCAGCCCTCCGGGGGGGCAGACAGATACGCAGTATTTT. The encoded protein is CASSPPGGQTDTQYF.

CDR3 sequence: CASSLDAGNEQYF. CDR3 DNA sequence: TGTGCCAGCAGCTTGGACGCGGGGAACGAGCAGTACTTC. This chain joins TRBV11-1 and TRBJ2-7, with D perhaps matching TRBD2 (6 bases). Looked up from germline, CDR1 is SGHAT and CDR2 is FQDESV (reference sequence). The ends were cut back, 3 bases at V and 5 bases at J, with 11 bases in the middle. There are 13 residues in the CDR3.

This clonotype is categorized as medium-sized. The chain employs TRBV19 and TRBJ2-7; D unclear. Trimming removed 10 bases from V and 3 bases from J, with 19 bases in between. The CDR3 extends over 14 amino acids. Per the germline V gene, CDR1 is LNHDA and CDR2 is SQIVND (reference sequence). The DNA for the CDR3 is TGTGCCACCAAGGTTGACATAACCTACTACGAGCAGTACTTC. Translation: CATKVDITYYEQYF.

This clonotype qualifies as medium-sized. The chain joins TRBV30 to TRBJ1-6, with D perhaps TRBD1 (5 bases). The CDR3 has 16 residues. V lost 2 bases and J lost 4, with 15 bases in between. Germline assignment: CDR1 GTSNPN and CDR2 SVGIG (reference sequence). The CDR3 protein is CAWSRDSSRYNSPLHF. CDR3 sequence (DNA): TGTGCCTGGAGTCGAGACAGTAGCAGATATAATTCACCCCTCCACTTT. The whole variable domain, remainder taken from reference TRBV30 and TRBJ1-6, is SQTIHQWPATLVQPVGSPLSLECTVEGTSNPNLYWYRQAAGRGLQLLFYSVGIGQISSEVPQNLSASRPQDRQFILSSKKLLLSDSGFYLCAWSRDSSRYNSPLHFGNGTRLTVT.

In its sample, this clonotype is medium-sized (0.01 to 0.1%). V usage is TRBV29-1 and J usage is TRBJ1-1; D possibly corresponds to TRBD1 (5 bases). V was clipped by 3 bases and J by 0 bases, with 8 bases between them. CDR1 is SQVTM and CDR2 is ANQGSEA in the germline V gene. The length of the CDR3 is 13 residues. CDR3 DNA: TGCAGCGTTGAGCGACAGCTGAACACTGAAGCTTTCTTT. Translation: CSVERQLNTEAFF.

This clonotype is medium-sized in the sample. The V gene is TRBV7-6, the J gene TRBJ2-5; 8 bases map to TRBD1. J gave up 7 bases and V 5 bases, and 9 bases lay outside the gene matches. CDR1 and CDR2 from the germline V gene are SGHVS and FNYEAQ. This CDR3 is built from 14 residues. Here the CDR3 reads CASSTGQARGTQYF. The CDR3 coding sequence is TGTGCCAGCAGCACGGGACAGGCAAGAGGGACCCAGTACTTC.

A word on this clonotype: Just one base apart from a much larger clone, this may be a read error. The J gene is TRBJ2-1, the V gene TRBV7-9; D uncertain. Per the germline V gene, CDR1 is SEHNR and CDR2 is FQNEAQ (reference sequence). The CDR3 runs to 14 residues. The CDR3 DNA reads TGTGCCGGCAGCTTACTACCCTCCTACAATGAGCAGTTCTTC. This sequence encodes CAGSLLPSYNEQFF.

The sample holds a few counts of this clonotype. V usage is TRBV28 and J usage is TRBJ2-1; 12 nucleotides agree with TRBD2. After removal of 7 bases from V and 0 bases from J, the junction contained 7 bases not matched to a gene. The CDR3 extends over 17 amino acids. Germline lookup yields CDR1 MDHEN and CDR2 SYDVKM. The CDR3 nucleotides are TGTGCCAGCACTAGCGGGGGGGCCCTGAGCTCCTACAATGAGCAGTTCTTC. This gives the protein CASTSGGALSSYNEQFF.

This clonotype was found a few times. The chain uses TRBV7-2 and TRBJ2-7, with D possibly TRBD2 on 6 matching bases. CDR1 is SGHTA and CDR2 is FQGNSA in the germline V gene. V was clipped by 5 bases and J by 2 bases, with 16 bases between them. CDR3 length: 15 residues. Here the CDR3 reads CASSPRPGGPYEQYF. CDR3 sequence (DNA): TGTGCCAGCAGCCCGAGGCCCGGGGGTCCCTACGAGCAGTACTTC. Drawing the rest from reference TRBV7-2 and TRBJ2-7, the complete variable domain is GAGVSQSPSNKVTEKGKDVELRCDPISGHTALYWYRQSLGQGLEFLIYFQGNSAPDKSGLPSDRFSAERTGGSVSTLTIQRTQQEDSAVYLCASSPRPGGPYEQYFGPGTRLTVT.

Judged by abundance, this clonotype is medium-sized. This chain connects TRBV6-1 to TRBJ1-2; D unclear. V was shortened by 4 bases and J by 3 bases, with 12 bases between the two germline ends. Germline V lookup: CDR1 MNHNS, CDR2 SASEGT. This CDR3 has 14 amino acids. The CDR3 bases are TGTGCCAGCAGTGTGAGGGAGTCTCACTATGGCTACACCTTC. Protein product: CASSVRESHYGYTF.

Judged by abundance, this clonotype is medium-sized. This CDR3 reads CATSTSDSYEQYF. In DNA, the CDR3 is TGTGCCACCAGCACCTCTGACAGCTACGAGCAGTACTTC. V is TRBV15 and J is TRBJ2-7; the D gene is possibly TRBD1 (5 bases). The CDR3 has 13 residues. Trimming shortened V by 4 bases and J by 3 bases, and 10 bases separated the two germline ends. Germline V gene sequence: CDR1 LNHNV, CDR2 YYDKDF (reference sequence).

For this clonotype: Possible read error: a much larger clone is one base away. CDR3 DNA sequence: TGTACCAGCAGACGACTCTCAACGGGTGACTACGAGCAGTACTTC. Translating it yields CTSRRLSTGDYEQYF. The chain combines TRBV6-5 with TRBJ2-7; D is ambiguous. Germline V lookup: CDR1 MNHEY, CDR2 SVGAGI. The CDR3 has 15 amino acids.

Within the sample, this clonotype is medium-sized. The chain couples TRBV7-9 to TRBJ1-2; D not certain. V lost 5 bases and J lost 6, with 19 bases in between. CDR1 and CDR2 from the germline V gene are SEHNR and FQNEAQ (reference sequence). The CDR3 length is 15 residues. The CDR3 nucleotides are TGTGCCAGCAGCCAAACAAAGGGCGGGGAAAATGGCTACACCTTC. This codes for CASSQTKGGENGYTF.

The chain employs TRBV4-1 and TRBJ2-7; 8 bases are shared with TRBD1. The germline CDR1 and CDR2 sequences are MGHRA and YSYEKL. The junction had 1 base not matched to a gene; V was cut back by 3 bases and J by 3 bases. The length of the CDR3 is 13 residues. CDR3 in amino acids: CASSQTGDYEQYF. The CDR3 DNA follows: TGCGCCAGCAGCCAGACAGGGGACTACGAGCAGTACTTC.

The V and J genes are TRBV15 and TRBJ2-3; a weak D match, TRBD2 (7 bases). The CDR3 consists of 17 residues. V was cut by 5 bases and J by 6 bases, with 24 bases left in between. Germline V gene data show CDR1 as LNHNV and CDR2 as YYDKDF (reference sequence). CDR3 in DNA: TGTGCCACCAGCTCACCTGGGGGCGGGGGTCTTTCGGATACGCAGTATTTT. This translates into CATSSPGGGGLSDTQYF.

Turning to this clonotype: A read error may account for a junction end that differs from germline. This chain connects TRBV4-3 to TRBJ2-7; 8 bases are shared with TRBD1. Germline V gene data show CDR1 as LGHNA and CDR2 as YSLEER. The CDR3 has 15 amino acids. In DNA, the CDR3 is TGTGCCAGCATCCAAGTGGGGACAGGCCCCTACGAGCAGTACTTC. It is translated as CASIQVGTGPYEQYF.

The CDR3 spells CASSLGTGAYNEQFF. In DNA, the CDR3 is TGTGCCAGCAGCTTAGGGACAGGGGCCTACAATGAGCAGTTCTTC. V usage is TRBV11-2 and J usage is TRBJ2-1; the match to TRBD1 covers 9 bases. The CDR3 loop spans 15 amino acids. CDR1 and CDR2 (germline): SGHAT, FQNNGV. The trim removed 1 base at V and 2 bases at J, leaving 0 bases unmatched. The complete variable domain, with remaining parts taken from reference TRBV11-2 and TRBJ2-1, reads EAGVAQSPRYKIIEKRQSVAFWCNPISGHATLYWYQQILGQGPKLLIQFQNNGVVDDSQLPKDRFSAERLKGVDSTLKIQPAKLEDSAVYLCASSLGTGAYNEQFFGPGTRLTVL.

The gene calls are TRBV20-1 and TRBJ1-2, with a possible D match to TRBD1 (5 bases). The CDR3 sequence is 13 residues long. CDR1 and CDR2 from the germline V gene are DFQATT and SNEGSKA (reference sequence). V was trimmed by 0 bases and J by 8 bases, leaving 13 bases between them. CDR3 nucleotides: TGCAGTGCTAGAGATCCGGGGGGTGAAGGCTACACCTTC. It yields the protein CSARDPGGEGYTF.

The chain links TRBV27 to TRBJ2-7, with D perhaps TRBD2 (5 bases). CDR1 is MNHEY and CDR2 is SMNVEV in the germline V gene (reference sequence). The V end lost 3 bases, the J end lost 2 bases, and 14 bases lay between the germline ends. The CDR3 runs 15 residues. The CDR3 DNA reads TGTGCCAGCAGTTTTCAGCGGCACTCAACCTACGAGCAGTACTTC. Translation gives CASSFQRHSTYEQYF.

The genes are TRBV5-5 and TRBJ2-7; 11 nucleotides line up with TRBD1. The germline gives CDR1 SGHKS, CDR2 YYEKEE (reference sequence). V lost 3 bases to trimming and J lost 1 base; unmatched junction nucleotides: 3. The CDR3 length is 15 residues. This chain's CDR3 is CASSWDRGRSYEQYF. CDR3 DNA: TGTGCCAGCAGCTGGGACAGGGGGAGATCCTACGAGCAGTACTTC.

The chain carries TRBV18 and TRBJ1-2; tentative D call: TRBD1 (5 bases). The CDR3 runs 16 residues. Germline V gene data show CDR1 as KGHSH and CDR2 as LQKENI. Between the trimmed V and J ends, which lost 3 bases and 3 bases, there was a span of 17 bases. For the CDR3, the DNA is TGTGCCAGCTCACCCGGGACGCCTCCAGCAGACTATGGCTACACCTTC. Protein product: CASSPGTPPADYGYTF.